This T cell receptor (beta chain) was profiled in a study of preoperative IRX-2 immunotherapy in early breast cancer. Here immunoSEQ multiplex PCR was the method, and the copy in TCRdb shows in-frame clones only, minus some. The sample carries roughly 27,000 clones, approximately 80% recorded once. This CDR3 is 15 amino acids long. V was trimmed by 5 bases and J by 5 bases, leaving 15 bases between them. The V gene's germline CDR1 is LNHNV and CDR2 YYDKDF (reference sequence). Specified treatment: preoperative locoregional IRX-2 cytokine immunotherapy. This phase Ib study tested locoregional IRX-2 cytokine immunotherapy given before surgery.

The source is a human donor with breast cancer. This sequence joins TRBV15 and TRBJ1-4; D is undetermined. The sample was taken from a patient treated with IRX-2 immunotherapy. The CDR3, as DNA: TGTGCCACCAGCCTCGTCGACATCGCAAATGAAAAACTGTTTTTT. It yields the protein CATSLVDIANEKLFF.